This T cell receptor beta chain stems from a study of OX40 agonist ivuxolimab in advanced cancers. Overall study: Eligibility admitted prior anti-PD-1, anti-PD-L1 or anti-CTLA-4 therapy; about 39% had some.

CDR3 length: 15 residues. Germline CDR1 reads SGHRS; CDR2 reads YFSETQ. The V and J ends lost 1 base and 0 bases respectively, with 8 bases between them. Only in-frame clones appear in the TCRdb table, and some are missing; sequencing was by immunoSEQ multiplex PCR. Here the sample spans about 79,000 clones, about 85% being singletons. For this clone: Its specificity is not known.

Study-level findings and limits: At 0.1 to 3.0 mg/kg, clonal expansion of CD4+ and CD8+ blood T cells had occurred by week 6.

The gene calls are TRBV5-1 and TRBJ1-5; no clear D gene. This TCR derives from an adult with an advanced solid tumor such as melanoma, head and neck, liver or kidney cancer. The sample was CD4+ or CD8+ T cells sorted from blood, taken in a trial of the OX40 agonist ivuxolimab. CDR3 region: CASSLTPYSNQPQHF. The CDR3 DNA reads as TGCGCCAGCAGCTTGACACCGTATAGCAATCAGCCCCAGCATTTT.